In this sample, the clone carrying this T cell receptor (beta chain) turned up a few times. Its antigen is as yet unknown. CDR1 is SGDLS, CDR2 YYNGEE, per germline. V lost 3 bases and J lost 3, with 16 bases in between. This CDR3 has 15 amino acids. The sample comes from a study of beta chain features in type 1 diabetes. Study findings and constraints: For Type 1 diabetes patients, all four CD4+ subsets carried TCRB CDR3s that were moderately but significantly shorter. Patients and controls would share equally any PCR tilt toward shorter templates.

The sequenced template was cDNA made from the entire isolated RNA. The data were produced by immunoSEQ multiplex PCR, yet TCRdb's version contains in-frame clones alone and is incomplete. The sample carries 240,000 or so clones, approximately 15% recorded once. A sort by CD45RO/CCR7/CD25/CD127/CD95/CD27 yielded CD4+ naive, central memory, regulatory and stem cell-like memory cells. Post-sort purity exceeded 95% for all sorted populations. Sequencing input: naive CD4+ T cells from blood. This clonotype was obtained from a young man with type 1 diabetes. The chain carries TRBV9 and TRBJ2-7, with D possibly TRBD2 on 5 matching bases. The CDR3 DNA reads as TGTGCCAGCAGCGAGACGTCGCGCCGGGGCTACGAGCAGTACTTC. It encodes CASSETSRRGYEQYF.